Included here is one T cell receptor (beta chain) sequence, with context. This specimen comes from a study of blood T cell repertoires in COVID-19. Study in general: The samples span acute and convalescent COVID-19 from the United States, Italy and Spain. PBMCs, B-cell-depleted T cells, or T cells were the source of the cDNA or gDNA that made up the material.

Some clones are missing from TCRdb's copy, which holds only in-frame ones; the method was immunoSEQ multiplex PCR. The sample gives approximately 300,000 clones, 85% of which show up once; around 2% is in the top ten. Germline assignment: CDR1 SGHAT and CDR2 FQDESV (reference sequence). This CDR3 contains 16 residues. Between the trimmed V and J ends, which lost 1 base and 3 bases, there was a span of 16 bases. Shortly before study entry, within 2 weeks, exposed participants had met a COVID-19 case. The sample was PBMCs or T cells enriched from blood (not recorded which). This sequence joins TRBV11-1 and TRBJ2-7, with D hard to call. This clonotype was obtained from a woman in her 30s who had been exposed to COVID-19. The CDR3 reads CASSLVVTDPIYEQYF. Written as DNA, the CDR3 is TGTGCCAGCAGCTTAGTCGTAACAGATCCGATCTACGAGCAGTACTTC.